The next 30 T cell receptor beta chains were all read from a single sample in a study of shared clonotypes between healthy human individuals. The repertoire was sequenced with immunoSEQ multiplex PCR; TCRdb's copy has only in-frame clones and lacks some. The table lists about 1.5 million clones, about 98% of them singletons, with around 0.45% in the top ten. Sequencing used naive CD4+ T cells sorted from blood. The subset denotes: CD45RA+ positively selected. Receptors were obtained from a young man in good health.

This rearrangement joins TRBV5-4 to TRBJ2-5; 8 nucleotides match TRBD2. The CDR3 has 15 residues. After removal of 0 bases from V and 5 bases from J, the junction contained 6 bases not matched to a gene. Germline V CDR1 and CDR2: SGHNT, YYREEE (reference sequence). Here the CDR3 DNA reads TGTGCCAGCAGCTTGGCCGGGGGGGCCGGGGAGACCCAGTACTTC. Translation: CASSLAGGAGETQYF.

This chain joins TRBV7-3 and TRBJ2-3; 13 nucleotides match TRBD2. V trimming: 1 base; J trimming: 4 bases; junction bases outside the gene matches: 8. Germline V CDR1 and CDR2: SGHTA, FQGTGA. The CDR3 has 18 residues. The CDR3 nucleotides read TGTGCCAGCAGCTTAAGGGAACTAGCGGGAGGGCCCTCAGATACGCAGTATTTT. Translated, it gives CASSLRELAGGPSDTQYF.

The V call is TRBV14, the J call TRBJ2-1, with TRBD2 matching over 12 bases. V shed 1 base, J shed 8 bases, and the junction held 6 bases outside the gene matches. This CDR3 is 16 amino acids long. In germline, CDR1 is SGHDN, CDR2 FVKESK. The CDR3 region has the DNA TGTGCCAGCAGCCAAGGGTCTAGCGGGAGGGCGGATGAGCAGTTCTTC. Its translation is CASSQGSSGRADEQFF.

About this clone itself: Other DNA sequences from this sample encode an identical CDR3 as well. CDR3 nucleotides: TGTGCCAGCAGCTTAGTGGGAGCCTACGAGCAGTACTTC. Protein: CASSLVGAYEQYF. The chain employs TRBV7-6 and TRBJ2-7; TRBD2 is a possible D gene (5 bases). This CDR3 has 13 residues. Germline lookup yields CDR1 SGHVS and CDR2 FNYEAQ. The ends were cut back, 1 base at V and 2 bases at J, with 6 bases in the middle.

About this clone itself: Sequence at one end of the junction differs from germline and may be a read error. Other DNA sequences in this sample translate to the same CDR3. The gene calls are TRBV7-6 and TRBJ2-2; 14 bases are shared with TRBD2. Germline V gives CDR1 SGHVS, CDR2 FNYEAQ. The CDR3 has 16 amino acids. The CDR3 region is CASSLGLAGGTGELFF. The CDR3 DNA sequence: TGTGCCAGCAGCCTCGGACTAGCGGGAGGTACCGGGGAGTTGTTTTTT.

The chain combines TRBV14 with TRBJ1-5, with unresolved D. V lost 0 bases and J 3 bases, leaving 15 bases between the germline ends. The CDR3 runs to 17 residues. Germline CDR1 reads SGHDN; CDR2 reads FVKESK. CDR3 sequence reads: CASSQDAVIRINQPQHF. CDR3 nucleotide sequence: TGTGCCAGCAGCCAAGATGCAGTTATCAGAATCAATCAGCCCCAGCATTTT.

The chain joins TRBV7-8 to TRBJ2-2; the D gene could be TRBD1 or TRBD2 (6 bases each). Germline values: CDR1 SGHVS, CDR2 FQNEAQ. CDR3 length: 16 residues. Trimming stripped 4 bases from V and 7 bases from J, with 19 bases between. CDR3: CASSYMLGGMIGELFF. The DNA for the CDR3 is TGTGCCAGCAGCTACATGTTGGGGGGCATGATCGGGGAGCTGTTTTTT.

With respect to this clone: The same CDR3 also results from other DNA sequences found in this sample. The chain couples TRBV20-1 to TRBJ2-1; no definite D call. This CDR3 region has 10 residues. Germline V gene lookup returns CDR1 DFQATT and CDR2 SNEGSKA (reference sequence). V was shortened by 5 bases and J by 4 bases, with 3 bases between the two germline ends. In DNA, the CDR3 is TGCAGTGCTGATTACAATGAGCAGTTCTTC. Translating it yields CSADYNEQFF.

The chain couples TRBV14 to TRBJ2-1, with 10 nucleotides matching TRBD2. The CDR3 sequence is 15 residues long. Germline assignment: CDR1 SGHDN and CDR2 FVKESK. J was trimmed by 10 bases and V by 3 bases; bases with no gene match: 9. The CDR3 DNA follows: TGTGCCAGCAGCCAGTCAGGGCTAGCGGGAGTCGAGCAGTTCTTC. It encodes CASSQSGLAGVEQFF.

This sequence joins TRBV2 and TRBJ1-5, with D unclear. The V end lost 4 bases, the J end lost 3 bases, and 7 bases lay between the germline ends. There are 13 residues in the CDR3. The germline V gene has CDR1 SNHLY and CDR2 FYNNEI. CDR3 nucleotide sequence: TGTGCCAGCAGTGCTGCGTTCAATCAGCCCCAGCATTTT. It encodes CASSAAFNQPQHF.

Details on this clone: This same CDR3 is encoded by further DNA sequences in the sample. The chain carries TRBV19 and TRBJ2-3; TRBD1 aligns across 9 bases. J gave up 3 bases and V 5 bases, and 3 bases lay outside the gene matches. Germline CDR1 is LNHDA and CDR2 is SQIVND (reference sequence). This CDR3 has 14 amino acids. CDR3 DNA: TGTGCCAGTAGTCCCGACAGGGGGACAGATACGCAGTATTTT. This translates into CASSPDRGTDTQYF.

The CDR3, as DNA: TGTGCCAGCACCCGGGCGACACCCCAATACACCTTC. Translation gives CASTRATPQYTF. The V call is TRBV2, the J call TRBJ1-2; D call uncertain. V was trimmed by 7 bases and J by 11 bases, leaving 17 bases between them. Germline V CDR1 and CDR2: SNHLY, FYNNEI. This CDR3 spans 12 amino acids.

This CDR3 is CASSLAARGLENNEQFF. The CDR3 nucleotides are TGTGCCAGCAGCTTAGCGGCCCGAGGACTAGAGAACAATGAGCAGTTCTTC. V gene TRBV7-2 combines with J gene TRBJ2-1; 7 nucleotides align to TRBD2. Germline trimming cut 0 bases from V and 5 bases from J; bases unmatched to any gene: 10. Germline CDR1 is SGHTA and CDR2 is FQGNSA. CDR3 length equals 17 residues.

The count of this clone is one. The chain employs TRBV6-1 and TRBJ2-7; TRBD1 is a possible D gene (6 bases). CDR3 length: 13 residues. Trimming took 3 bases from V and 5 from J, leaving 11 bases between them. The germline gives CDR1 MNHNS, CDR2 SASEGT. The CDR3 DNA is TGTGCCAGCAGTGAGGGGACATGGAACGAGCAGTACTTC. Its protein product is CASSEGTWNEQYF.

The gene calls are TRBV30 and TRBJ2-7, with 9 bases identical to TRBD1. The CDR3 totals 12 residues. V gave up 5 bases and J gave up 3 bases; unmatched junction bases: 2. In germline, CDR1 is GTSNPN, CDR2 SVGIG (reference sequence). CDR3 coding DNA: TGTGCCTGGGGACAGGGGCTCTACGAGCAGTACTTC. It yields the protein CAWGQGLYEQYF.

The chain recombines TRBV7-8 with TRBJ2-3, with D possibly matching TRBD2 (7 bases). With 7 bases removed from V and 0 bases from J, the gap between germline ends came to 23 bases. Per germline, CDR1 SGHVS and CDR2 FQNEAQ. This CDR3 has 18 residues. CDR3 loop: CASTPDPLGGGSTDTQYF. The CDR3, as DNA: TGTGCCAGCACCCCCGATCCTTTGGGCGGGGGCAGCACAGATACGCAGTATTTT.

CDR3 protein: CASSLGLADPTDTQYF. The CDR3 DNA reads as TGTGCCAGCAGCTTAGGGCTAGCGGACCCCACAGATACGCAGTATTTT. The gene calls are TRBV7-2 and TRBJ2-3, with TRBD2 identical over 7 bases. The J segment lost 2 bases and the V segment lost 1 base, leaving 6 bases of the junction unmatched. The CDR3 has 16 residues. Per germline, CDR1 SGHTA and CDR2 FQGNSA.

This chain connects TRBV6-6 to TRBJ2-5, with D maybe TRBD2 (5 bases). Germline loops: CDR1 MNHNY, CDR2 SVGAGI (reference sequence). The V and J ends lost 2 bases and 2 bases respectively, with 9 bases between them. The CDR3 sequence is 14 residues long. The CDR3: CASSYPREQETQYF. The CDR3 DNA is TGTGCCAGCAGTTACCCGAGGGAACAAGAGACCCAGTACTTC.

The chain carries TRBV5-4 and TRBJ1-2; D is unclear. Germline loops: CDR1 SGHNT, CDR2 YYREEE (reference sequence). The CDR3 length is 13 residues. V lost 2 bases and J 2 bases, leaving 7 bases between the germline ends. CDR3 amino acids: CASSLDVNYGYTF. The CDR3 coding sequence is TGTGCCAGCAGCTTAGACGTAAACTATGGCTACACCTTC.

The CDR3 nucleotides are TGTGCCACCAGCAGGAATACAGGCAACACCGGGGAGCTGTTTTTT. This codes for CATSRNTGNTGELFF. The chain recombines TRBV15 with TRBJ2-2; possible D gene TRBD1, 5 bases. The CDR3 is made up of 15 amino acids. Trimming cost V 3 bases and J 2 bases, with 10 bases left between them. The germline V gene has CDR1 LNHNV and CDR2 YYDKDF (reference sequence).

This clone appeared a single time. This chain uses TRBV5-6 with TRBJ2-7; 10 nucleotides line up with TRBD1. The CDR3 has 14 amino acids. CDR1 is SGHDT, CDR2 YYEEEE, per germline. V dropped 4 bases and J dropped 5; count of bases not matched to a gene: 6. This CDR3 reads CASSLDRGFNEQYF. The CDR3 coding sequence is TGTGCCAGCAGCCTGGACAGGGGGTTCAACGAGCAGTACTTC. Full variable domain (remainder filled in from reference TRBV5-6 and TRBJ2-7): DAGVTQSPTHLIKTRGQQVTLRCSPKSGHDTVSWYQQALGQGPQFIFQYYEEEERQRGNFPDRFSGHQFPNYSSELNVNALLLGDSALYLCASSLDRGFNEQYFGPGTRLTVT.

The rearrangement joins TRBV2 to TRBJ2-3, with D maybe TRBD2 (6 bases). CDR3 size: 15 residues. Between the trimmed V and J ends, which lost 6 bases and 0 bases, there was a span of 13 bases. Per the germline V gene, CDR1 is SNHLY and CDR2 is FYNNEI. The chain's CDR3 is CASRAGYPSTDTQYF. The CDR3, as DNA: TGTGCCAGCAGAGCGGGTTATCCTAGCACAGATACGCAGTATTTT.

This clone was seen a single time. The chain combines TRBV25-1 with TRBJ2-6; 7 nucleotides agree with TRBD1. Germline V CDR1 and CDR2: MGHDK, SYGVNS. This CDR3 is built from 17 residues. Trimming removed 2 bases from V and 2 bases from J; junction bases left unmatched: 6. This CDR3 reads CASSEQQGRAGANVLTF. The DNA for the CDR3 is TGTGCCAGCAGTGAACAACAGGGGCGTGCTGGGGCCAACGTCCTGACTTTC.

The rearrangement links TRBV25-1 to TRBJ1-5; 7 nucleotides align to TRBD1. With V trimmed by 7 bases and J by 0 bases, 3 bases remained unmatched. The CDR3 extends over 14 amino acids. From germline, CDR1 is MGHDK and CDR2 SYGVNS. This chain's CDR3 is CASTGTDSNQPQHF. The CDR3 DNA follows: TGTGCCAGCACCGGGACAGATAGCAATCAGCCCCAGCATTTT.

This chain connects TRBV14 to TRBJ2-2; TRBD2 matches at 7 bases. The CDR3 consists of 15 residues. The V gene end was trimmed by 2 bases and the J gene end by 1 base; junction bases not matched to a gene: 1. Germline values: CDR1 SGHDN, CDR2 FVKESK. The CDR3 sequence is CASSQLAVNTGELFF. The CDR3 DNA sequence: TGTGCCAGCAGCCAACTAGCGGTGAACACCGGGGAGCTGTTTTTT. Based on the CDR3 plus reference TRBV14 and TRBJ2-2, the full variable domain is EAGVTQFPSHSVIEKGQTVTLRCDPISGHDNLYWYRRVMGKEIKFLLHFVKESKQDESGMPNNRFLAERTGGTYSTLKVQPAELEDSGVYFCASSQLAVNTGELFFGEGSRLTVL.

The chain links TRBV5-1 to TRBJ1-2, with a tentative D call TRBD1 (5 bases). Germline V gene sequence: CDR1 SGHRS, CDR2 YFSETQ. This CDR3 region has 14 residues. Trimming took off 0 bases at V and 4 bases at J, with 10 bases between the two ends. CDR3 sequence reads: CASSLVGDFYGYTF. CDR3 nucleotide sequence: TGCGCCAGCAGCTTGGTGGGGGATTTCTATGGCTACACCTTC.

The gene calls are TRBV7-6 and TRBJ2-2; TRBD1 matches 7 bases. CDR3 length equals 17 residues. The V gene's germline CDR1 is SGHVS and CDR2 FNYEAQ. The V and J ends lost 4 bases and 0 bases, in that order; junction bases with no gene match: 8. The CDR3: CASSSGATGSNTGELFF. In nucleotides, the CDR3 is TGTGCCAGCAGCTCCGGGGCGACAGGGTCGAACACCGGGGAGCTGTTTTTT.

The genes are TRBV29-1 and TRBJ2-1; D tentatively fits TRBD1 or TRBD2 (5 bases each). The V end was cut by 8 bases, the J end by 7 bases, with 18 bases between. Germline V gives CDR1 SQVTM, CDR2 ANQGSEA. The CDR3 is 13 residues long. The DNA for the CDR3 is TGCAGCTCCAAAGTGGGGGTAGGTAATGAGCAGTTCTTC. It translates to CSSKVGVGNEQFF.

The genes are TRBV7-9 and TRBJ2-5, with 9 bases matching TRBD1. The CDR3 sequence is 13 residues long. Trimming took 3 bases from V and 5 from J; bases not matched to a gene: 1. From germline, CDR1 is SEHNR and CDR2 FQNEAQ (reference sequence). The CDR3 loop reads CASSFTGGETQYF. The CDR3 region has the DNA TGTGCCAGCAGCTTTACAGGGGGCGAGACCCAGTACTTC.

The gene calls are TRBV30 and TRBJ1-2; TRBD1 is a possible D gene (5 bases). The CDR3 totals 12 residues. V was cut by 4 bases and J by 8 bases, with 14 bases left in between. Germline V gene lookup returns CDR1 GTSNPN and CDR2 SVGIG (reference sequence). The CDR3 protein is CAWILGGAGYTF. CDR3 in DNA: TGTGCCTGGATCCTGGGAGGGGCCGGCTACACCTTC. Looking up the rest from reference TRBV30 and TRBJ1-2 gives the full variable domain: SQTIHQWPATLVQPVGSPLSLECTVEGTSNPNLYWYRQAAGRGLQLLFYSVGIGQISSEVPQNLSASRPQDRQFILSSKKLLLSDSGFYLCAWILGGAGYTFGSGTRLTVV.